Listed below are T cell receptor beta chains from one sample, sequenced in a study of PD-1 blockade in classical Hodgkin lymphoma. The assay was immunoSEQ multiplex PCR, and TCRdb's table has in-frame clones only and misses some. Of about 93,000 clones in the sample, just under 80% were seen once. The material sequenced was peripheral blood mononuclear cells (PBMCs), taken before the fourth cycle of nivolumab. These receptors all come from a human donor with classical Hodgkin lymphoma. Each CDR3 is given with its conserved first and last residue. Each record gives: V gene, J gene, CDR3 protein.

TRBV6-1	TRBJ2-3	CASLSTDTQYF
TRBV10-3	TRBJ2-7	CAIGSSSYEQYF
TRBV10-3	TRBJ1-2	CAIRTTPGGYTF
TRBV18	TRBJ2-3	CASSPVTDTQYF
TRBV28	TRBJ1-1	CASRFGRNTEAFF
TRBV5-1	TRBJ1-1	CASSDSGNTEAFF
TRBV6-1	TRBJ1-5	CASRNRVSNQPQHF
TRBV5-1	TRBJ2-5	CASSLVLTGEGETQYF
TRBV6-5	TRBJ2-2	CASSPTAPNTGELFF
TRBV5-4	TRBJ2-2	CASSPGLAGPNTGELFF
TRBV9	TRBJ1-1	CASSVDLGLSTEAFF
TRBV19	TRBJ2-7	CASSIWGPGPDRAQHEQYF
TRBV2	TRBJ2-5	CASSQTPGSGSEYF